Presented here are 23 T cell receptor beta chains from one specimen sequenced in a study of T cell repertoires in cytomegalovirus infection (dated by TCRdb to between 2018 and 2020). The listed sequencing device is Illumina HiSeq 1500. Using fastp trimming at Q25 and MiXCR clonotype assembly, TCRdb reanalyzed the public sequencing data and kept in-frame beta chains. Entries are consolidated by CDR3 protein sequence, retaining the most common genes and DNA. The sample table contains 350,000 to 400,000 distinct CDR3 sequences; only one count was recorded for 34% of them. The ten largest make up 13% of the sample. The treatment or condition label of this sample denotes: in vitro stimulation with specific CMV peptide epitopes to enrich CMV-specific T cells. No antigens are known for them. Material: cultured PBMCs, obtained from culture after CMV antigen stimulation. The source of these receptors is a human donor in good health (CMV status not recorded). Some clones in this sample may be carry-over from other donors' samples.

The chain links TRBV7-8 to TRBJ2-7, with D perhaps matching TRBD2 (6 bases). The CDR3 runs 14 residues. The germline V gene encodes CDR1 SGHVS and CDR2 FQNEAQ. CDR3 loop: CVSSLLSGKYEQYV. The CDR3 bases are TGTGTCAGCAGCTTACTTAGCGGAAAATACGAGCAGTACGTC.

The gene calls are TRBV7-2 and TRBJ2-1; TRBD2 aligns across 8 bases. Germline V gene data show CDR1 as SGHTA and CDR2 as FQGNSA. This CDR3 contains 15 residues. Unmatched junction bases numbered 8, after V lost 5 bases and J lost 5 bases. CDR3 coding DNA: TGTGCCAGCAGCCGCCCTGGCGGGAGGCACAATGAGCAGTTCTTC. Translated, it gives CASSRPGGRHNEQFF. The full variable domain, in which reference TRBV7-2 and TRBJ2-1 provide the parts outside the CDR3, is GAGVSQSPSNKVTEKGKDVELRCDPISGHTALYWYRQSLGQGLEFLIYFQGNSAPDKSGLPSDRFSAERTGGSVSTLTIQRTQQEDSAVYLCASSRPGGRHNEQFFGPGTRLTVL.

The genes are TRBV7-2 and TRBJ2-5; 8 bases match TRBD2. The CDR3 sequence is 15 residues long. Germline V gene data show CDR1 as SGHTA and CDR2 as FQGNSA. Trimming took 6 bases from V and 2 from J; bases not matched to a gene: 8. CDR3 in DNA: TGTGCCAGCAGATCGGGAGGGCCCGTTCAAGAGACCCAGTACTTC. Translated: CASRSGGPVQETQYF.

J is TRBJ1-5 and V is TRBV7-2; possibly TRBD1 for D (6 bases). Between the trimmed V and J ends, which lost 4 bases and 3 bases, there was a span of 10 bases. The CDR3 loop spans 14 amino acids. From germline, CDR1 is SGHTA and CDR2 FQGNSA. The CDR3 DNA is TGTGCCAGCAGCTGGGGACACAACAATCAGCCCCAGCATTTT. Amino acid sequence: CASSWGHNNQPQHF.

The chain joins TRBV7-6 to TRBJ2-1, with 8 bases that match TRBD1. This CDR3 contains 15 residues. V gave up 6 bases and J gave up 4 bases; unmatched junction bases: 8. Germline V gives CDR1 SGHVS, CDR2 FNYEAQ. Written as DNA, the CDR3 is TGTGCCAGCAGTTCCGGGACAGGTTGGTACAATGAGCAGTTCTTC. This gives the protein CASSSGTGWYNEQFF.

This chain joins TRBV7-9 and TRBJ2-7; the D call may be TRBD1 or TRBD2 (5 bases each). V gave up 4 bases and J gave up 2 bases, with 15 bases separating them. Germline assignment: CDR1 SEHNR and CDR2 FQNEAQ (reference sequence). The CDR3 spans 15 residues. In nucleotides, the CDR3 is TGTGCCAGCAGCTCCCGGGGCCACACCACCTACGAGCAGTACTTC. It encodes CASSSRGHTTYEQYF.

The chain employs TRBV7-9 and TRBJ2-7; tentative D call: TRBD2 (6 bases). V lost 5 bases and J 7 bases, leaving 18 bases between the germline ends. The CDR3 contains 14 residues. CDR1 is SEHNR and CDR2 is FQNEAQ in the germline V gene (reference sequence). Here the CDR3 DNA reads TGTGCCAGCAGCCCAAGAGGCGGAGGGCCTGAGCAGTACTTC. It translates to CASSPRGGGPEQYF.

The rearrangement joins TRBV10-3 to TRBJ1-1; D call uncertain. Germline CDR1 is ENHRY and CDR2 is SYGVKD. There are 13 residues in the CDR3. V dropped 10 bases and J dropped 0 bases, with 12 bases sitting between them. This chain's CDR3 is CATHESLNTEAFF. CDR3 nucleotides: TGTGCCACACATGAAAGCCTGAACACTGAAGCTTTCTTT.

In this sample, this clonotype turned up many times. V gene TRBV4-1 combines with J gene TRBJ1-4; D not certain. Trimming removed 0 bases at V and 8 bases at J, with 16 bases between. Germline CDR1 reads MGHRA; CDR2 reads YSYEKL. The CDR3 extends over 16 amino acids. The CDR3 sequence: CASSQELSTDGEKLFF. DNA of the CDR3: TGCGCCAGCAGCCAAGAACTGTCGACCGACGGGGAAAAACTGTTTTTT.

At least ten counts were recorded for this clonotype. V usage is TRBV7-2 and J usage is TRBJ2-7; TRBD2 aligns across 9 bases. Trimming cost V 4 bases and J 12 bases; bases outside gene matches: 13. CDR3 length: 14 amino acids. CDR1 and CDR2 (germline): SGHTA, FQGNSA. The CDR3 nucleotides read TGTGCCAGCAGCTCCCTGGCAGCGGGGGGCCCTCCGTACGTC. Its translation: CASSSLAAGGPPYV.

This clonotype has a handful of counts. The chain carries TRBV6-6 and TRBJ2-1; D remains unclear. The germline V gene has CDR1 MNHNY and CDR2 SVGAGI (reference sequence). Trimming removed 2 bases at V and 2 bases at J, with 13 bases between. The CDR3 covers 16 residues. The CDR3 loop is CASSYRGSLAYNEQFF. DNA for the CDR3: TGTGCCAGCAGTTACAGAGGTTCCCTAGCCTACAATGAGCAGTTCTTC.

The J gene is TRBJ1-3, the V gene TRBV30; D not resolved. CDR1 is GTSNPN and CDR2 is SVGIG in the germline V gene (reference sequence). This CDR3 spans 13 amino acids. V shed 0 bases and J shed 0 bases, with 3 bases lying between them. This CDR3 reads CAWSVSSGNTIYF. CDR3 coding DNA: TGTGCCTGGAGTGTAAGCTCTGGAAACACCATATATTTT.

There are many counts of this clonotype. The chain has TRBV29-1 and TRBJ2-5; D remains unclear. V lost 6 bases, J lost 5 bases, and 10 bases lay in between. The CDR3 has 11 residues. Germline-derived CDR1 and CDR2 are SQVTM and ANQGSEA. The CDR3 nucleotides are TGCAGCGTGGGGAAGACGGAGACCCAGTACTTC. This translates into CSVGKTETQYF.

The chain has TRBV19 and TRBJ1-1, with D unclear. Deletions cut 7 bases from V and 7 bases from J, with 13 bases between. Germline V gene data show CDR1 as LNHDA and CDR2 as SQIVND (reference sequence). The CDR3 has 12 amino acids. This chain's CDR3 is CASTSRSFEAFF. The CDR3 DNA reads TGTGCCAGTACCTCAAGAAGTTTTGAAGCTTTCTTT.

This clonotype appeared once. The chain recombines TRBV10-3 with TRBJ1-6; possibly TRBD1 for D (5 bases). This CDR3 is built from 16 residues. Germline loops: CDR1 ENHRY, CDR2 SYGVKD. Between the trimmed V and J ends, which lost 2 bases and 8 bases, there was a span of 16 bases. The CDR3 DNA follows: TGTGCCATCAGTGAGATTACAGGAGGCGCATATTCACCCCTCCACTTT. It translates to CAISEITGGAYSPLHF.

This clonotype was counted only a few times. This chain connects TRBV25-1 to TRBJ2-1; D gene uncertain. Germline V gene data show CDR1 as MGHDK and CDR2 as SYGVNS. The V gene lost 2 bases and the J gene lost 4 bases, with 3 bases spanning the gap. The CDR3 has 12 residues. The CDR3, as DNA: TGTGCCAGCAGTGAACGTTACAATGAGCAGTTCTTC. Protein: CASSERYNEQFF.

In this sample, this clonotype turned up a few times. The V call is TRBV19, the J call TRBJ2-1; 8 nucleotides line up with TRBD2. The CDR3 runs 15 residues. The V segment lost 7 bases and the J segment 3 bases; nucleotides outside the gene matches: 8. The V gene's germline CDR1 is LNHDA and CDR2 SQIVND (reference sequence). The CDR3 bases are TGTGCCAGTAATAAGGCGGGAGGCAGCTACAATGAGCAGTTCTTC. Amino acid sequence: CASNKAGGSYNEQFF.

This clonotype was found a few times. V usage is TRBV7-2 and J usage is TRBJ1-5; possible D gene TRBD1, 6 bases. There are 12 residues in the CDR3. The V gene's germline CDR1 is SGHTA and CDR2 FQGNSA. Trimming left V 5 bases short and J 9 bases short, with 11 bases between. The CDR3 DNA is TGTGCCAGCAGCAGGGGGGGTGGGCCCCAGCATTTT. Protein: CASSRGGGPQHF.

V is TRBV19 and J is TRBJ1-1, with 8 nucleotides matching TRBD1. From germline, CDR1 is LNHDA and CDR2 SQIVND (reference sequence). The CDR3 runs 15 residues. V was pared by 4 bases and J by 1 base, with 5 bases of the junction left unmatched. As DNA, the CDR3 is TGTGCCAGTAGTAATCAGGGGGCCTCGAACACTGAAGCTTTCTTT. Protein: CASSNQGASNTEAFF.

This clonotype was recorded a few times. V and J are TRBV4-2 and TRBJ2-7, with TRBD2 matching 7 bases. The germline CDR1 and CDR2 sequences are LGHNA and YNFKEQ. With 5 bases clipped from V and 2 bases from J, the junction kept 6 bases outside the gene matches. The CDR3 consists of 14 residues. The CDR3 coding sequence is TGTGCCAGCAGCGTTCGGGAGGTCGCCTACGAGCAGTACTTC. Encoded protein: CASSVREVAYEQYF.

The rearrangement links TRBV7-2 to TRBJ1-3; D is perhaps TRBD1 (5 bases). Trimming removed 5 bases at V and 0 bases at J, with 8 bases between. The CDR3 is 14 amino acids. CDR1 and CDR2 (germline): SGHTA, FQGNSA. The CDR3 nucleotides are TGTGCCAGCAGCGGGGACCCCTCTGGAAACACCATATATTTT. Protein: CASSGDPSGNTIYF. The full variable domain, in which reference TRBV7-2 and TRBJ1-3 provide the parts outside the CDR3, is GAGVSQSPSNKVTEKGKDVELRCDPISGHTALYWYRQSLGQGLEFLIYFQGNSAPDKSGLPSDRFSAERTGGSVSTLTIQRTQQEDSAVYLCASSGDPSGNTIYFGEGSWLTVV.

The V and J genes are TRBV12-5 and TRBJ1-2; D not certain. The germline V gene has CDR1 LGHNT and CDR2 FRNRAP. V gave up 2 bases and J gave up 4 bases, with 8 bases separating them. The length of the CDR3 is 13 residues. CDR3 sequence: CASGLTQSYGYTF. In nucleotides, the CDR3 is TGTGCTAGTGGTTTGACGCAGAGCTATGGCTACACCTTC.

The chain links TRBV4-1 to TRBJ1-5; D remains ambiguous. V shed 3 bases and J shed 0 bases, with 15 bases lying between them. The CDR3 is 17 amino acids. CDR1 and CDR2 from the germline V gene are MGHRA and YSYEKL. The CDR3 loop reads CASSHRELGPSNQPQHF. CDR3 bases: TGCGCCAGCAGCCATCGGGAGCTGGGCCCTAGCAATCAGCCCCAGCATTTT.